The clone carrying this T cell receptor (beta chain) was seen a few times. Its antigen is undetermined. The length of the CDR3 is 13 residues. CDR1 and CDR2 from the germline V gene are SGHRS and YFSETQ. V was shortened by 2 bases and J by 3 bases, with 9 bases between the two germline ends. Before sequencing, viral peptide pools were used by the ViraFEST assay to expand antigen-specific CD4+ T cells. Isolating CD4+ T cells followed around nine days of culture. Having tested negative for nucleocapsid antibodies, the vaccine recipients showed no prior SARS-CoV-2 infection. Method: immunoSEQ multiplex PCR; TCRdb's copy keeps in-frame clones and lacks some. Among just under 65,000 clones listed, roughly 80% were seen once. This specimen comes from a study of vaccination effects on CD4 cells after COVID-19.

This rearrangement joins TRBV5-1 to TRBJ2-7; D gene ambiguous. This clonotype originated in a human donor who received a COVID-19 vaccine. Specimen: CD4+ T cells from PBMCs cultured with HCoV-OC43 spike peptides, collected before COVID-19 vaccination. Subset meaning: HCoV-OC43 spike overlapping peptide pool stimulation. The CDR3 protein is CASSLDGYYEQYV. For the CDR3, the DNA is TGCGCCAGCAGCTTAGACGGCTACTACGAGCAGTACGTC.